Following are 10 T cell receptor beta chains from one sample sequenced in a study of shared clonotypes between healthy human individuals. CD8 cells classed as naive were CD45RO-negative and positively selected for CCR7, excluding terminally differentiated effector memory CD45RA+ cells. The protocol was immunoSEQ multiplex PCR, while the TCRdb copy is restricted to in-frame clones and leaves out a portion. The top ten hold about 0.11% of the sample, which has around 600,000 clones, about 95% seen once. Material for sequencing was naive CD8+ T cells sorted from blood. All receptors derive from a young woman in good health.

For this clone: Within the sample, other DNA sequences also encode this same CDR3. The chain joins TRBV10-2 to TRBJ2-7; no reliable D call. Trimming removed 4 bases from V and 3 bases from J, with 4 bases in between. Germline-derived CDR1 and CDR2 are WSHSY and SAAADI. The CDR3 runs 11 residues. The CDR3 loop is CASSVSYEQYF. CDR3 coding DNA: TGCGCCAGCAGTGTCAGCTACGAGCAGTACTTC.

This chain joins TRBV5-4 and TRBJ2-7; TRBD1 matches 7 bases. With V trimmed by 4 bases and J by 3 bases, 4 bases remained unmatched. The germline V gene has CDR1 SGHNT and CDR2 YYREEE (reference sequence). The CDR3 has 13 amino acids. The CDR3 protein is CASSAGTDYEQYF. The CDR3 DNA reads TGTGCCAGCAGCGCCGGGACAGACTACGAGCAGTACTTC.

The chain joins TRBV2 to TRBJ2-1; no clear D. The CDR3 loop spans 15 amino acids. V lost 2 bases, J lost 2 bases, and 10 bases lay in between. Germline V gene sequence: CDR1 SNHLY, CDR2 FYNNEI. The CDR3 DNA sequence: TGTGCCAGCAGTGAAAATCATTTCCCCTACAATGAGCAGTTCTTC. As protein: CASSENHFPYNEQFF. Supplemented by reference TRBV2 and TRBJ2-1, the full variable domain reads EPEVTQTPSHQVTQMGQEVILRCVPISNHLYFYWYRQILGQKVEFLVSFYNNEISEKSEIFDDQFSVERPDGSNFTLKIRSTKLEDSAMYFCASSENHFPYNEQFFGPGTRLTVL.

In DNA, the CDR3 is TGTGCCAGCAGTTTTGCCGGGGTCTACACTGAAGCTTTCTTT. Protein: CASSFAGVYTEAFF. J is TRBJ1-1 and V is TRBV28, with D unclear. Germline CDR1 and CDR2: MDHEN and SYDVKM. The CDR3 is 14 amino acids. V lost 3 bases and J lost 3, with 11 bases in between. The full variable domain, its missing parts supplied by reference TRBV28 and TRBJ1-1, is DVKVTQSSRYLVKRTGEKVFLECVQDMDHENMFWYRQDPGLGLRLIYFSYDVKMKEKGDIPEGYSVSREKKERFSLILESASTNQTSMYLCASSFAGVYTEAFFGQGTRLTVV.

This chain links TRBV7-9 with TRBJ2-7; tentative D call: TRBD2 (6 bases). The CDR3 runs to 11 residues. V dropped 7 bases and J dropped 3 bases, with 7 bases sitting between them. CDR1 SEHNR and CDR2 FQNEAQ come from the germline V gene (reference sequence). The CDR3 DNA sequence: TGTGCCAGCAACGGGGGCTACGAGCAGTACTTC. Its protein product is CASNGGYEQYF.

The chain recombines TRBV29-1 with TRBJ2-3; 11 positions agree with TRBD2. V trimming: 8 bases; J trimming: 3 bases; junction bases outside the gene matches: 10. CDR3 length: 15 amino acids. Germline V gene sequence: CDR1 SQVTM, CDR2 ANQGSEA. CDR3 region: CSLASGRSGTDTQYF. Here the CDR3 DNA reads TGCAGCTTAGCTAGCGGGAGGAGTGGGACAGATACGCAGTATTTT.

The rearrangement links TRBV19 to TRBJ2-1; 15 bases agree with TRBD2. J was trimmed by 5 bases and V by 6 bases; bases with no gene match: 5. This CDR3 has 16 residues. Per the germline V gene, CDR1 is LNHDA and CDR2 is SQIVND (reference sequence). CDR3 protein: CASSGLAGGQDNEQFF. DNA of the CDR3: TGTGCCAGTAGCGGACTAGCGGGAGGGCAGGACAATGAGCAGTTCTTC.

The rearrangement links TRBV5-4 to TRBJ2-7, with 11 bases identical to TRBD1. The CDR3 runs 13 residues. Looked up from germline, CDR1 is SGHNT and CDR2 is YYREEE (reference sequence). V dropped 10 bases and J dropped 3; count of bases not matched to a gene: 6. The CDR3: CASGTGGIYEQYF. CDR3 coding DNA: TGTGCCTCTGGGACAGGGGGGATCTACGAGCAGTACTTC.

The chain combines TRBV7-8 with TRBJ1-1; a weak D match, TRBD1 (5 bases). V lost 3 bases and J lost 2, with 10 bases in between. The germline CDR1 and CDR2 sequences are SGHVS and FQNEAQ. CDR3 length: 14 amino acids. CDR3 nucleotide sequence: TGTGCCAGCAGCTTTGGGGCGGCAAACACTGAAGCTTTCTTT. This translates into CASSFGAANTEAFF. The whole variable domain, filled in from reference TRBV7-8 and TRBJ1-1, reads GAGVSQSPRYKVAKRGQDVALRCDPISGHVSLFWYQQALGQGPEFLTYFQNEAQLDKSGLPSDRFFAERPEGSVSTLKIQRTQQEDSAVYLCASSFGAANTEAFFGQGTRLTVV.

The V and J genes are TRBV11-2 and TRBJ1-1, with 9 bases aligning to TRBD1. Germline V lookup: CDR1 SGHAT, CDR2 FQNNGV. J lost 6 bases, V lost 5 bases, and 7 bases had no gene match. The CDR3 has 14 amino acids. CDR3 in amino acids: CASSPGQGLAEAFF. For the CDR3, the DNA is TGTGCCAGCAGCCCCGGACAGGGGTTGGCTGAAGCTTTCTTT.